Listed here are 22 T cell receptor beta chains from one sample, sequenced in a study of shared clonotypes between healthy human individuals. Assay: immunoSEQ multiplex PCR; the TCRdb copy retains only in-frame clones and omits some. The sample carries some 2,500,000 clones, approximately 93% recorded once. The sequenced sample consisted of naive CD4+ T cells from PBMCs. As for subset: CD45RA+ positively selected. The receptors shown here come from a young man in good health. Some clones in this sample may be carry-over from other donors' samples.

The rearrangement links TRBV5-8 to TRBJ2-7; 10 bases are a match to TRBD1. V shed 3 bases, J shed 4 bases, and the junction held 13 bases outside the gene matches. In germline, CDR1 is SGHTS, CDR2 YDEGEE. This CDR3 is built from 17 residues. Written as DNA, the CDR3 is TGTGCCAGCAGCTCCGGGACAGGGGAGGCCCTGGGTTACGAGCAGTACTTC. Translating it yields CASSSGTGEALGYEQYF.

V usage is TRBV6-5 and J usage is TRBJ1-6; D gene ambiguous. Between the trimmed V and J ends, which lost 6 bases and 7 bases, there was a span of 10 bases. The germline gives CDR1 MNHEY, CDR2 SVGAGI. The CDR3 spans 13 residues. DNA for the CDR3: TGTGCCAGCAGCCTCTCCCCCAATTCACCCCTCCACTTT. This gives the protein CASSLSPNSPLHF.

This clone was recorded once. The chain joins TRBV7-3 to TRBJ1-1; 7 bases are shared with TRBD1. The J segment lost 7 bases and the V segment lost 1 base, leaving 3 bases of the junction unmatched. The CDR3 extends over 13 amino acids. Germline V gene sequence: CDR1 SGHTA, CDR2 FQGTGA. CDR3 protein: CASSLSQGGEAFF. As DNA, the CDR3 is TGTGCCAGCAGCTTAAGTCAGGGGGGTGAAGCTTTCTTT.

V is TRBV9 and J is TRBJ2-2, with D maybe TRBD2 (6 bases). V lost 0 bases to trimming and J lost 5 bases, with 11 bases between them. This CDR3 is 15 amino acids long. From germline, CDR1 is SGDLS and CDR2 YYNGEE. CDR3 DNA sequence: TGTGCCAGCAGCGTAGGAGGAGGGACGACCGGGGAGCTGTTTTTT. Encoded protein: CASSVGGGTTGELFF.

This clone was observed once. The chain carries TRBV14 and TRBJ2-7; tentatively, D is TRBD2 (6 bases). The CDR3 has 16 residues. Germline CDR1 and CDR2: SGHDN and FVKESK. V was clipped by 0 bases and J by 2 bases, with 14 bases between them. In DNA form, the CDR3 reads TGTGCCAGCAGCCAAGATCCGGGGGTGGGCACCTACGAGCAGTACTTC. Encoded protein: CASSQDPGVGTYEQYF.

This clone was detected only a few times. This sample includes further DNA sequences coding for the same CDR3. This chain connects TRBV18 to TRBJ1-1, with D perhaps TRBD1 (5 bases). V lost 3 bases and J 1 base, leaving 6 bases between the germline ends. This CDR3 has 13 amino acids. Germline V gene sequence: CDR1 KGHSH, CDR2 LQKENI. CDR3 protein: CASSPGPNTEAFF. As DNA, the CDR3 is TGTGCCAGCTCACCGGGGCCGAACACTGAAGCTTTCTTT.

V gene TRBV5-1 combines with J gene TRBJ2-7, with 8 nucleotides matching TRBD2. Losses at the gene ends were 2 bases for V and 1 base for J; bases not matched to a gene: 5. Germline V gives CDR1 SGHRS, CDR2 YFSETQ. This CDR3 is built from 15 residues. CDR3 sequence reads: CASSLTGGNSYEQYF. CDR3 nucleotides: TGCGCCAGCAGCTTAACGGGAGGGAATTCCTACGAGCAGTACTTC.

J is TRBJ2-5 and V is TRBV25-1; unclear D gene. CDR3 length equals 16 residues. The V end lost 0 bases, the J end lost 0 bases, and 11 bases lay between the germline ends. Looked up from germline, CDR1 is MGHDK and CDR2 is SYGVNS. In DNA, the CDR3 is TGTGCCAGCAGTGAATATCGGGCAGGCGACCAAGAGACCCAGTACTTC. It codes for CASSEYRAGDQETQYF.

The V and J genes are TRBV29-1 and TRBJ2-5; TRBD2 aligns across 8 bases. This CDR3 is 15 amino acids long. Germline V lookup: CDR1 SQVTM, CDR2 ANQGSEA. V trimming: 5 bases; J trimming: 0 bases; junction bases outside the gene matches: 8. Written as DNA, the CDR3 is TGCAGCGTTTTTACTAGCGGAACGTACCAAGAGACCCAGTACTTC. Protein sequence: CSVFTSGTYQETQYF.

The rearrangement joins TRBV7-3 to TRBJ2-6; D gene uncertain. The CDR3 extends over 13 amino acids. The V gene lost 2 bases and the J gene lost 6 bases, with 5 bases spanning the gap. Looked up from germline, CDR1 is SGHTA and CDR2 is FQGTGA. The CDR3 DNA reads as TGTGCCAGCAGCTTAGGCTCGGCCAACGTCCTGACTTTC. Amino acid sequence: CASSLGSANVLTF.

The chain uses TRBV28 and TRBJ1-5; D possibly corresponds to TRBD1 (5 bases). V was shortened by 8 bases and J by 6 bases, with 17 bases between the two germline ends. Germline assignment: CDR1 MDHEN and CDR2 SYDVKM. CDR3 length equals 14 residues. The CDR3 protein is CASFGAGQAQPQHF. CDR3 bases: TGTGCCAGCTTTGGGGCAGGGCAGGCTCAGCCCCAGCATTTT.

This clone was picked up one time. The chain is built from TRBV11-2 and TRBJ1-2; D uncertain. The V gene's germline CDR1 is SGHAT and CDR2 FQNNGV. This CDR3 region has 16 residues. Trimming removed 1 base from V and 8 bases from J, with 20 bases in between. CDR3 coding DNA: TGTGCCAGCAGCTTAGCCCCCTCAACTGACATGCGGGGCTACACCTTC. Translating gives CASSLAPSTDMRGYTF.

For the CDR3, the DNA is TGTGCCAGCAGTTTAAAGGGACAGAAGAGCAATCAGCCCCAGCATTTT. Amino acids: CASSLKGQKSNQPQHF. The J gene is TRBJ1-5, the V gene TRBV27; 7 bases map to TRBD1. The CDR3 runs to 16 residues. V lost 2 bases, J lost 1 base, and 5 bases stayed unmatched. CDR1 MNHEY and CDR2 SMNVEV come from the germline V gene (reference sequence).

The rearrangement uses TRBV9 and TRBJ2-3, with D tentatively TRBD2 (7 bases). Germline values: CDR1 SGDLS, CDR2 YYNGEE. This CDR3 has 16 amino acids. V was shortened by 4 bases and J by 5 bases, with 20 bases between the two germline ends. In nucleotides, the CDR3 is TGTGCCAGCAGCACACTTCAGTGGGAGGGGGGAGATACGCAGTATTTT. It codes for CASSTLQWEGGDTQYF.

The chain couples TRBV28 to TRBJ1-1, with 10 bases aligning to TRBD1. The CDR3 contains 15 residues. Looked up from germline, CDR1 is MDHEN and CDR2 is SYDVKM. With V trimmed by 3 bases and J by 5 bases, 6 bases remained unmatched. CDR3 loop: CASSLSTGGRTEAFF. As DNA, the CDR3 is TGTGCCAGCAGTTTGTCGACAGGGGGCCGGACTGAAGCTTTCTTT.

This chain links TRBV30 with TRBJ2-5; D remains unclear. Germline loops: CDR1 GTSNPN, CDR2 SVGIG (reference sequence). The CDR3 is made up of 13 amino acids. Trimming shortened V by 0 bases and J by 2 bases, and 7 bases separated the two germline ends. CDR3 DNA: TGTGCCTGGAGTGTGAATCGGCAAGAGACCCAGTACTTC. Translating it yields CAWSVNRQETQYF.

V usage is TRBV28 and J usage is TRBJ2-5; no clear D. V lost 1 base, J lost 4 bases, and 7 bases lay in between. CDR1 MDHEN and CDR2 SYDVKM come from the germline V gene. The CDR3 has 13 amino acids. Here the CDR3 reads CASSLSALETQYF. CDR3 bases: TGTGCCAGCAGTTTATCGGCTTTAGAGACCCAGTACTTC.

The rearrangement links TRBV6-6 to TRBJ2-6; D gene uncertain. The CDR3 spans 16 residues. Between the trimmed V and J ends, which lost 0 bases and 4 bases, there was a span of 10 bases. Germline CDR1 reads MNHNY; CDR2 reads SVGAGI (reference sequence). The CDR3 bases are TGTGCCAGCAGTTACTCGAGTGGTTGGGGGGCCAACGTCCTGACTTTC. Its protein is CASSYSSGWGANVLTF.

As to this clone: Other DNA sequences from this sample encode an identical CDR3 as well. This chain connects TRBV6-5 to TRBJ1-3; D unresolved. V dropped 0 bases and J dropped 4 bases, with 4 bases sitting between them. The V gene's germline CDR1 is MNHEY and CDR2 SVGAGI. The CDR3 runs to 13 residues. Written as DNA, the CDR3 is TGTGCCAGCAGTTACTCAACCGGAAACACCATATATTTT. Translation: CASSYSTGNTIYF.

V and J are TRBV5-6 and TRBJ2-7; TRBD2 might be the D (5 bases). V was pared by 4 bases and J by 1 base, with 12 bases between. From germline, CDR1 is SGHDT and CDR2 YYEEEE. This CDR3 contains 14 residues. CDR3 in amino acids: CASSHKRVSYEQYF. As DNA, the CDR3 is TGTGCCAGCAGCCATAAGAGGGTGTCCTACGAGCAGTACTTC.

The V and J genes are TRBV5-1 and TRBJ2-7, with D possibly matching TRBD2 (5 bases). The CDR3 sequence is 15 residues long. Trimming took off 5 bases at V and 0 bases at J, with 15 bases between the two ends. Germline assignment: CDR1 SGHRS and CDR2 YFSETQ. The chain's CDR3 is CASRDLRASSYEQYF. CDR3 in DNA: TGCGCCAGCAGGGATTTGAGGGCCAGCTCCTACGAGCAGTACTTC.

This clone was observed once. This chain uses TRBV6-5 with TRBJ2-7, with 8 positions matching TRBD2. Germline CDR1 and CDR2: MNHEY and SVGAGI. Unmatched junction bases numbered 3, after V lost 2 bases and J lost 0 bases. This CDR3 comprises 15 residues. CDR3 amino acids: CASSYEAGVSYEQYF. The DNA for the CDR3 is TGTGCCAGCAGTTACGAAGCGGGAGTCTCCTACGAGCAGTACTTC.